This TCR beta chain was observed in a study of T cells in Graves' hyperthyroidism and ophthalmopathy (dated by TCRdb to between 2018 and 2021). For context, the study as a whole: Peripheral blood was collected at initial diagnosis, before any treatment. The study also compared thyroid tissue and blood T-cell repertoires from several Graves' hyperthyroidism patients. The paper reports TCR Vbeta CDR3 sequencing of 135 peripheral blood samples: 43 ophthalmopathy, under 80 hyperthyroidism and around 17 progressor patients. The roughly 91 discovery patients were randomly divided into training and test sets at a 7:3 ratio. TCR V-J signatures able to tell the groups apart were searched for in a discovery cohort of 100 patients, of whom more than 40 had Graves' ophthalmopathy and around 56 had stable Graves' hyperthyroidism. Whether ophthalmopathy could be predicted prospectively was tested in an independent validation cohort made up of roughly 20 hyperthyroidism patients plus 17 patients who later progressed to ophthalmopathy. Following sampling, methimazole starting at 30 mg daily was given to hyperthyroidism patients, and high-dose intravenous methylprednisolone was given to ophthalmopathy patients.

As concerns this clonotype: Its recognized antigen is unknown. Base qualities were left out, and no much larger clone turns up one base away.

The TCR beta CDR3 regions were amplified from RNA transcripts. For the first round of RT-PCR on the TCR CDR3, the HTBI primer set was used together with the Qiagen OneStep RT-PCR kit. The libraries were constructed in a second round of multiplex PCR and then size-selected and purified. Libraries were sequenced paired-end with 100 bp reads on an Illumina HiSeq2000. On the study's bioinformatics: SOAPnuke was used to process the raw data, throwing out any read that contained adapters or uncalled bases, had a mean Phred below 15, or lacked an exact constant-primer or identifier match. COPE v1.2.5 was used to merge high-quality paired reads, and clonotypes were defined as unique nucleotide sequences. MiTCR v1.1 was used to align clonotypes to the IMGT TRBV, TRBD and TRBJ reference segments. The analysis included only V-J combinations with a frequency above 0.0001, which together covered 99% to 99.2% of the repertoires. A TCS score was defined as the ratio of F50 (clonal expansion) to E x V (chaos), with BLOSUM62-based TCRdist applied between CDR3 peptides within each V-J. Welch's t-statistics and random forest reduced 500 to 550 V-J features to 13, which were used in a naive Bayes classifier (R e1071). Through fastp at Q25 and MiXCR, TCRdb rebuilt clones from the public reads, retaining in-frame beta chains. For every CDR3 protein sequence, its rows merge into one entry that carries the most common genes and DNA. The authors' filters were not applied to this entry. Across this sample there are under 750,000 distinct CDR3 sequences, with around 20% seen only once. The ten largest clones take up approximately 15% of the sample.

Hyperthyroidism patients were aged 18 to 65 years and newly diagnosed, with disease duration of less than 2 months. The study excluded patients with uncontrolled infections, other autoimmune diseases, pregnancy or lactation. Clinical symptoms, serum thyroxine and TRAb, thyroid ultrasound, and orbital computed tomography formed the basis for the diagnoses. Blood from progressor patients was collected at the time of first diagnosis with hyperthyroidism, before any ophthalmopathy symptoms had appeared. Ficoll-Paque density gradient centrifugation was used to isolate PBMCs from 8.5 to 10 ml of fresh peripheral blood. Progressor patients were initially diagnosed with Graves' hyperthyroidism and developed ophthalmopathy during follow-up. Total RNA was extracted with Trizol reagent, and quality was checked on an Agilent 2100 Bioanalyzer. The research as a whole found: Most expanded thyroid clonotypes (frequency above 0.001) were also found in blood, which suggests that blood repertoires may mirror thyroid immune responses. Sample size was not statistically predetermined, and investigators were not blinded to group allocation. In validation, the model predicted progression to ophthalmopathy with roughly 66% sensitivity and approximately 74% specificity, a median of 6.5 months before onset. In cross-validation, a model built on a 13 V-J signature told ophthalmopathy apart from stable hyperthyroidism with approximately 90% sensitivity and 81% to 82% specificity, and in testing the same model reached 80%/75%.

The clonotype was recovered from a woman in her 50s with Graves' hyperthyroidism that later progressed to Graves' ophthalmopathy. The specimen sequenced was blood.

CDR3 protein: CASSQALAGDATGELFF. The DNA reads as follows: TGTGCCAGCAGCCAAGCTCTAGCGGGGGATGCCACCGGGGAGCTGTTTTTT. The chain employs TRBV3-1 and TRBJ2-2, and 10 junctional nucleotides match TRBD2. Counted from cysteine to phenylalanine, this CDR3 has 17 amino acids. Only the CDR3 region is kept as DNA, spanning 51 bases read in frame from base 1. The germline V gene (reference sequence) specifies LGHDT as CDR1 and YNNKEL as CDR2. The junction shows trimming of 1 base on V and 4 bases on J, and the gene matches do not reach 6 bases of it.